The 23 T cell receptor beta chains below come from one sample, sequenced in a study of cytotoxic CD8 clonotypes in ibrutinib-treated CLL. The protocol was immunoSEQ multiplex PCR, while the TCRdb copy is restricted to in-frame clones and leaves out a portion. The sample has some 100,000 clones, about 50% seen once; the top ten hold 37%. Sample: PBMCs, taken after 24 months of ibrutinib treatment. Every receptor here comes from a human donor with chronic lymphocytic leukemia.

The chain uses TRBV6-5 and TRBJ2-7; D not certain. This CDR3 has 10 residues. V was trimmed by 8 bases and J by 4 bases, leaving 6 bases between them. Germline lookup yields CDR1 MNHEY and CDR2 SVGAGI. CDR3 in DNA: TGTGCCAGCGGACGTTACGAGCAGTACTTC. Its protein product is CASGRYEQYF.

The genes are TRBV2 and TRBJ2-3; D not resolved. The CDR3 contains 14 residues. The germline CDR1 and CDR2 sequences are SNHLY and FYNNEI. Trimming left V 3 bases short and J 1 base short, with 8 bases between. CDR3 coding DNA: TGTGCCAGCAGTGACTCTGGAGGCACAGATACGCAGTATTTT. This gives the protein CASSDSGGTDTQYF.

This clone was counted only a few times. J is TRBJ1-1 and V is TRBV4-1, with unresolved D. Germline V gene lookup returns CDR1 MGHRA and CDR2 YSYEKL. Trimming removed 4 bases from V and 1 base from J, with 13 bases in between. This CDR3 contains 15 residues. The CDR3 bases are TGCGCCAGCAGCCGGGGAAGGGCTGAGAACACTGAAGCTTTCTTT. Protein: CASSRGRAENTEAFF.

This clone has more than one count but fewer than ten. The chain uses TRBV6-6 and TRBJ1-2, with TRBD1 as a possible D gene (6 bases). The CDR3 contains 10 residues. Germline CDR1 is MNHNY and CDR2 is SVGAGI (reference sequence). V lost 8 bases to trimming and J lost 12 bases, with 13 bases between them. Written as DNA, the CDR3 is TGTGCCAGCGGATGGGACAACGACACCTTC. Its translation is CASGWDNDTF.

As DNA, the CDR3 is TGCGCCAGCAGCCTCACTAGACGCGAGCAGTACTTC. It translates to CASSLTRREQYF. This chain connects TRBV5-1 to TRBJ2-7; perhaps TRBD2 as D (5 bases). Germline lookup yields CDR1 SGHRS and CDR2 YFSETQ. V gave up 4 bases and J gave up 6 bases, with 11 bases separating them. This CDR3 region has 12 residues. Together with reference TRBV5-1 and TRBJ2-7, the CDR3 gives the full variable domain: KAGVTQTPRYLIKTRGQQVTLSCSPISGHRSVSWYQQTPGQGLQFLFEYFSETQRNKGNFPGRFSGRQFSNSRSEMNVSTLELGDSALYLCASSLTRREQYFGPGTRLTVT.

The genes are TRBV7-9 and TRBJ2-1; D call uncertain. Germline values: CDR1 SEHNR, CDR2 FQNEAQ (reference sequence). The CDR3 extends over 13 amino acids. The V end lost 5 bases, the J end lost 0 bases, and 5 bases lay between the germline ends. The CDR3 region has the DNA TGTGCCAGCAGCCTTAGCTCCTACAATGAGCAGTTCTTC. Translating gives CASSLSSYNEQFF.

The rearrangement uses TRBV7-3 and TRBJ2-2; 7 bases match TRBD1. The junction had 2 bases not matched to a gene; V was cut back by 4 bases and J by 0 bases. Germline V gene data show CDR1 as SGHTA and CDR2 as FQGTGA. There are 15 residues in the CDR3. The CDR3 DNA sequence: TGTGCCAGCAGCTCGGGACAGACGAACACCGGGGAGCTGTTTTTT. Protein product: CASSSGQTNTGELFF.

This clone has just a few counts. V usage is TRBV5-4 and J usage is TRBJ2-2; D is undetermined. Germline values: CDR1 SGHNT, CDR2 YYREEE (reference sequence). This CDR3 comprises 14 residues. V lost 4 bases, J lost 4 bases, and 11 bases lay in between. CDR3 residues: CASSPPEATGELFF. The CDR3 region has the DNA TGTGCCAGCAGCCCCCCGGAAGCCACCGGGGAGCTGTTTTTT. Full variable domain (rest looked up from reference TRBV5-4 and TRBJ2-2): ETGVTQSPTHLIKTRGQQVTLRCSSQSGHNTVSWYQQALGQGPQFIFQYYREEENGRGNFPPRFSGLQFPNYSSELNVNALELDDSALYLCASSPPEATGELFFGEGSRLTVL.

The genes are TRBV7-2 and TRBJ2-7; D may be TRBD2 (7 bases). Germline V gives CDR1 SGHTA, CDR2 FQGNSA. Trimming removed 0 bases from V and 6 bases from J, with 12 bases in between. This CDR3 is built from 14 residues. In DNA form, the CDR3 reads TGTGCCAGCAGCTTAGCGGGGGGGCAGGGCGAGCAGTACTTC. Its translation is CASSLAGGQGEQYF. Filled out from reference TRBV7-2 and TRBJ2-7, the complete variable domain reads GAGVSQSPSNKVTEKGKDVELRCDPISGHTALYWYRQSLGQGLEFLIYFQGNSAPDKSGLPSDRFSAERTGGSVSTLTIQRTQQEDSAVYLCASSLAGGQGEQYFGPGTRLTVT.

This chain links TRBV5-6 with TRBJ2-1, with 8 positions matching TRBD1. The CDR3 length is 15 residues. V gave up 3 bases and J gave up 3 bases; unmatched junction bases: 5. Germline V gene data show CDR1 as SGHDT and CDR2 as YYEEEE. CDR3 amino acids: CASSSGTGNYNEQFF. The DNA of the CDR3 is TGTGCCAGCAGCTCCGGGACAGGAAACTACAATGAGCAGTTCTTC. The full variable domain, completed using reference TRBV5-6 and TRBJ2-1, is DAGVTQSPTHLIKTRGQQVTLRCSPKSGHDTVSWYQQALGQGPQFIFQYYEEEERQRGNFPDRFSGHQFPNYSSELNVNALLLGDSALYLCASSSGTGNYNEQFFGPGTRLTVL.

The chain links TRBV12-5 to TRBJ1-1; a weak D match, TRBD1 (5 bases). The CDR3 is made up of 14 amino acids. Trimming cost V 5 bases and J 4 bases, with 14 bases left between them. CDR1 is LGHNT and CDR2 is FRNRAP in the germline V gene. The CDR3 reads CASGPAGAGTEAFF. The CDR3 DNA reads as TGTGCTAGTGGTCCAGCTGGGGCGGGCACTGAAGCTTTCTTT.

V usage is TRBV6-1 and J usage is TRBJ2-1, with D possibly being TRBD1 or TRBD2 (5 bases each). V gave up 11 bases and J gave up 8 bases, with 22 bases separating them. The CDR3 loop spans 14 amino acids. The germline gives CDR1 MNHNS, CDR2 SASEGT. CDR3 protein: CAGLGVPGTDEQFF. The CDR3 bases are TGTGCCGGTTTAGGGGTTCCCGGGACCGATGAGCAGTTCTTC.

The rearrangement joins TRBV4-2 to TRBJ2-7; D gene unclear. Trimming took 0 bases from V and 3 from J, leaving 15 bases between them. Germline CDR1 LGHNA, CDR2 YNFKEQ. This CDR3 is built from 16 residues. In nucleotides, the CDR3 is TGTGCCAGCAGCCAAGAGAAGGGCTATGAGCTCTACGAGCAGTACTTC. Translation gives CASSQEKGYELYEQYF.

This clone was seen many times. The CDR3 DNA reads as TGTGCCAGCAGCTTAGGGCTACTAGGGGAGACCCAGTACTTC. This translates into CASSLGLLGETQYF. J is TRBJ2-5 and V is TRBV7-9, with D possibly matching TRBD2 (5 bases). The CDR3 contains 14 residues. Germline loops: CDR1 SEHNR, CDR2 FQNEAQ (reference sequence). The V and J ends lost 1 base and 5 bases respectively, with 11 bases between them. Variable domain in full (rest from reference TRBV7-9 and TRBJ2-5): DTGVSQNPRHKITKRGQNVTFRCDPISEHNRLYWYRQTLGQGPEFLTYFQNEAQLEKSRLLSDRFSAERPKGSFSTLEIQRTEQGDSAMYLCASSLGLLGETQYFGPGTRLLVL.

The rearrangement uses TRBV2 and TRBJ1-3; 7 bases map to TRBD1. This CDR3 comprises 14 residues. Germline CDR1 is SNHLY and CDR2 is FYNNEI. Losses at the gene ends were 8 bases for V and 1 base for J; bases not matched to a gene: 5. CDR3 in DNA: TGTGCCAGCTCGACAGGGCGATCTGGAAACACCATATATTTT. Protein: CASSTGRSGNTIYF.

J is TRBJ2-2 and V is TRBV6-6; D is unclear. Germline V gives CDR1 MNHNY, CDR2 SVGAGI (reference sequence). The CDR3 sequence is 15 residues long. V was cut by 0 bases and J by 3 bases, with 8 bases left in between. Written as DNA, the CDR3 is TGTGCCAGCAGTTACTCCTTTACCGACACCGGGGAGCTGTTTTTT. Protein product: CASSYSFTDTGELFF.

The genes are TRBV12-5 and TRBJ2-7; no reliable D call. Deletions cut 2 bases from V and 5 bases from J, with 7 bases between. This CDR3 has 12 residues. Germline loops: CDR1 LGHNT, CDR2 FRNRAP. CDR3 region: CASGLTAHEQYF. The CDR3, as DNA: TGTGCTAGTGGTTTGACGGCCCACGAGCAGTACTTC.

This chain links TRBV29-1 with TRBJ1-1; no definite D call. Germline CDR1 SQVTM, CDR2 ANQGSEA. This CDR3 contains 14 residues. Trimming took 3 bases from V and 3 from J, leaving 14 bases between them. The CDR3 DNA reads TGCAGCGTTGATTTTGGGCGTGGGGACACTGAAGCTTTCTTT. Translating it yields CSVDFGRGDTEAFF. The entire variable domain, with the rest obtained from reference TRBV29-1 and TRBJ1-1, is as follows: SAVISQKPSRDICQRGTSLTIQCQVDSQVTMMFWYRQQPGQSLTLIATANQGSEATYESGFVIDKFPISRPNLTFSTLTVSNMSPEDSSIYLCSVDFGRGDTEAFFGQGTRLTVV.

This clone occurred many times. CDR3: CASSRRDYGYTF. The CDR3 nucleotides are TGTGCCAGTAGTAGGAGGGACTATGGCTACACCTTC. V gene TRBV19 combines with J gene TRBJ1-2; D not certain. This CDR3 region has 12 residues. Trimming pared 4 bases from V and 3 bases from J, leaving 6 bases between. Germline CDR1 LNHDA, CDR2 SQIVND (reference sequence).

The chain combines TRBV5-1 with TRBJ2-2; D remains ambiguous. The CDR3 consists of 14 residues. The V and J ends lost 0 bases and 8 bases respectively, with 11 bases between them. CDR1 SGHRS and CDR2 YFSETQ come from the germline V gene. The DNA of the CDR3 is TGCGCCAGCAGCTTGGAGGCAGCCGGGGGGGAGCTGTTTTTT. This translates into CASSLEAAGGELFF.

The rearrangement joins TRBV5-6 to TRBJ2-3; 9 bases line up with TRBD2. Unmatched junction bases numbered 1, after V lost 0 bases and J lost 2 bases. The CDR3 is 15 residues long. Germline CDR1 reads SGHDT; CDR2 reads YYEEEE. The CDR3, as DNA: TGTGCCAGCAGCTTGGGCGGGGGGGACACAGATACGCAGTATTTT. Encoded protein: CASSLGGGDTDTQYF.

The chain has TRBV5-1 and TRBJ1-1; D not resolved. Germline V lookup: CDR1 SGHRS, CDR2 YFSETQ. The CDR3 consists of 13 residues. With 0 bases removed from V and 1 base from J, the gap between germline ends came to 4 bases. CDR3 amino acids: CASSLGRNTEAFF. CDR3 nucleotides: TGCGCCAGCAGCTTGGGGCGGAACACTGAAGCTTTCTTT. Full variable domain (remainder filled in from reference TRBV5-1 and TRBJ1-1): KAGVTQTPRYLIKTRGQQVTLSCSPISGHRSVSWYQQTPGQGLQFLFEYFSETQRNKGNFPGRFSGRQFSNSRSEMNVSTLELGDSALYLCASSLGRNTEAFFGQGTRLTVV.

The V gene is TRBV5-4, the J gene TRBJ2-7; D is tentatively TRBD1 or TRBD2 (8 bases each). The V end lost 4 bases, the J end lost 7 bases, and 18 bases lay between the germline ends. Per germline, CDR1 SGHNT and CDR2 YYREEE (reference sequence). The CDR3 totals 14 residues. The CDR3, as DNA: TGTGCCAGCAGCCCCGGGGGGGGACAGGTTGAGCAGTACTTC. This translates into CASSPGGGQVEQYF.